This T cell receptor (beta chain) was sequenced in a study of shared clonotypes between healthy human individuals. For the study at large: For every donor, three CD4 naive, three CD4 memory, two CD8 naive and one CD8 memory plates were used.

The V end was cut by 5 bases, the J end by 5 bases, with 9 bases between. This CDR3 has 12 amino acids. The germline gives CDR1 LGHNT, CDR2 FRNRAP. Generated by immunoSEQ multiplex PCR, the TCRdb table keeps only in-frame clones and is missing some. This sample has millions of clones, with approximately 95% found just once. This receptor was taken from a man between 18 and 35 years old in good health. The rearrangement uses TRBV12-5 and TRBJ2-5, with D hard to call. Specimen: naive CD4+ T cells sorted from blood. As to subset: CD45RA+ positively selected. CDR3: CASGTQTETQYF. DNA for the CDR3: TGTGCTAGTGGTACACAGACGGAGACCCAGTACTTC.